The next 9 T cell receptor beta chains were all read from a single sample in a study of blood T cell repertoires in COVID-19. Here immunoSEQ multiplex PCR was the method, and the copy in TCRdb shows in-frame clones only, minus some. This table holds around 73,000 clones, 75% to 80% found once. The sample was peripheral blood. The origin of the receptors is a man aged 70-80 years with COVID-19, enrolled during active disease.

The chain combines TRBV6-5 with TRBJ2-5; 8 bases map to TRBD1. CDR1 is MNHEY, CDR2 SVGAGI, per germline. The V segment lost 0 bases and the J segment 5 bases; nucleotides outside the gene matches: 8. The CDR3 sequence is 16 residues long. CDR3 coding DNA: TGTGCCAGCAGTTACTCGAACAGGGGGGTGGGTGAGACCCAGTACTTC. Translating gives CASSYSNRGVGETQYF.

CDR3 nucleotide sequence: TGTGCCAGCTCACCACCGAGACAGCACTACAATGAGCAGTTCTTC. This sequence encodes CASSPPRQHYNEQFF. The chain employs TRBV18 and TRBJ2-1; D perhaps matches TRBD1 (5 bases). V lost 0 bases and J lost 3, with 9 bases in between. Germline CDR1 KGHSH, CDR2 LQKENI. The CDR3 runs 15 residues.

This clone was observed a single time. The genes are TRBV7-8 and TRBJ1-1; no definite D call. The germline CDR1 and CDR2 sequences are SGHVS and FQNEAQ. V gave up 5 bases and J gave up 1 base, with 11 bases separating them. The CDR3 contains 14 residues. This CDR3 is CASSTRVSNTEAFF. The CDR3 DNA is TGTGCCAGCAGCACCCGGGTGTCGAACACTGAAGCTTTCTTT.

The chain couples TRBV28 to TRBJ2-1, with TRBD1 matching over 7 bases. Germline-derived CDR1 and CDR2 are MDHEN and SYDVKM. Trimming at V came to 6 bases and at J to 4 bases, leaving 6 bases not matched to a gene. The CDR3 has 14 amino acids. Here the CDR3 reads CASSPPGQYNEQFF. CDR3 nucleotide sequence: TGTGCCAGCAGCCCCCCGGGACAGTACAATGAGCAGTTCTTC.

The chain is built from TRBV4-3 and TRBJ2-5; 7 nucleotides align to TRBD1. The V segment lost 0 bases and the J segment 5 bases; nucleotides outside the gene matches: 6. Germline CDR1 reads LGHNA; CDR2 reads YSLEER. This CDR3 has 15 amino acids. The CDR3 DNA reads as TGCGCCAGCAGCCAAGATGTAGGGGGCCCGGAGACCCAGTACTTC. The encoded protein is CASSQDVGGPETQYF.

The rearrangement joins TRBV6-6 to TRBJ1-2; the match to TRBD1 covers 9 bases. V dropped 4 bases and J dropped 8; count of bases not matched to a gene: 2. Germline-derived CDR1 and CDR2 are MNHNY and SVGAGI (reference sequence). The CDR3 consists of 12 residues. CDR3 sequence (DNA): TGTGCCAGCAGTTGGACAGGGGACGGCTACACCTTC. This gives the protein CASSWTGDGYTF.

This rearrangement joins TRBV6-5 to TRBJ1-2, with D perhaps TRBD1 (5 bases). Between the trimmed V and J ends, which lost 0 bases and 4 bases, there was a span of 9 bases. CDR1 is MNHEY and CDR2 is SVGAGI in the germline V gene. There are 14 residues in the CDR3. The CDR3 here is CASSYSAGPYGYTF. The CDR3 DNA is TGTGCCAGCAGTTACTCCGCGGGGCCCTATGGCTACACCTTC.

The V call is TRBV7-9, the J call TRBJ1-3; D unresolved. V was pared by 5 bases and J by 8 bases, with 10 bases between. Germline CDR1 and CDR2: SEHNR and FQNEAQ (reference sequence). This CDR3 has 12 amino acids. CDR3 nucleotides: TGTGCCAGCAGCCGAGATGTGGACACCATATATTTT. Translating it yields CASSRDVDTIYF.

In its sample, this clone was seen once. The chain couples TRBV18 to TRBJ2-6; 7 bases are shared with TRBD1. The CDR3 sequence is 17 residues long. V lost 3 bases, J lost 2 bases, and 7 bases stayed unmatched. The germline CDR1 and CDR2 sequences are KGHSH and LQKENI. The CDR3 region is CASSPTGPGTGANVLTF. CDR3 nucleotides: TGTGCCAGCTCACCGACAGGGCCCGGAACTGGGGCCAACGTCCTGACTTTC.